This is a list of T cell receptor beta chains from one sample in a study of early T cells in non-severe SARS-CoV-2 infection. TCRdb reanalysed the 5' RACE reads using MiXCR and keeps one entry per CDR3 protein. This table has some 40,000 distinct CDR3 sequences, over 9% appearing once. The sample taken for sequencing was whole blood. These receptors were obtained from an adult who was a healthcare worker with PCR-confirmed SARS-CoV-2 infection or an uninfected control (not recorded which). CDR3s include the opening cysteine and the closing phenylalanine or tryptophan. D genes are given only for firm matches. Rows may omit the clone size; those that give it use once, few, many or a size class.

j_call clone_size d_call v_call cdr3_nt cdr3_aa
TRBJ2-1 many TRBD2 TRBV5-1 TGCGCCAGCAGCTGGCCGAGCGGGGCCCCCCGGTATGAGCAGTTCTTC CASSWPSGAPRYEQFF
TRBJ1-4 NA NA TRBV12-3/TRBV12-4 TGTGCCAGCAGCCCCGTGGCTAATGAAAAACTGTTTTTT CASSPVANEKLFF
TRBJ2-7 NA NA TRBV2 TGTGCCAGCAGGCTCACAGGGAACGAGCAGTACTTC CASRLTGNEQYF
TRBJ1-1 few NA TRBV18 TGTGCCAGCTCCGCAGCCGGGTCCACTGAAGCTTTCTTT CASSAAGSTEAFF
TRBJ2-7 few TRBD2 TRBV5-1 TGCGCCAGCAGCTTGGTGACTAGCGGGGGGGCCGGATACGAGCAGTACTTC CASSLVTSGGAGYEQYF
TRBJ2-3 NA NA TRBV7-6 TGTGCCAGCAGCATCGGAACCCCTACAGATACGCAGTATTTT CASSIGTPTDTQYF
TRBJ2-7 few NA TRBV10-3 TGTGCCACCAAGGTAGGGGCAGTAGCCTACGAGCAGTACTTC CATKVGAVAYEQYF
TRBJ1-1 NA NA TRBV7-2 TGTGCCAGCAACGAGCTTACCGCTGAAGCTTTCTTT CASNELTAEAFF
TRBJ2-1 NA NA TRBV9 TGTGCCAGCAGCGTAGGTGGTAGCGGCCTCAATGAGCAGTTCTTC CASSVGGSGLNEQFF
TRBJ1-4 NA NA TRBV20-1 TGCAGTGCTGGCGACAGTGGCTCTAATGAAAAACTGTTTTTT CSAGDSGSNEKLFF
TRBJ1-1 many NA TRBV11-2 TGTGCCAGCAGCTTAATCTGGGGTACTGAAGCTTTCTTT CASSLIWGTEAFF
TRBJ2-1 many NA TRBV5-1 TGCGCCAGCAACCCGGCGACAGCGAGAGACAATGAGCAGTTCTTC CASNPATARDNEQFF
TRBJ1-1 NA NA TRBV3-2 TGTGCCAGCCCGGACGCCGCAGGAGGTGAAGCTTTCTTT CASPDAAGGEAFF
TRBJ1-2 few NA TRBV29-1 TGCAGCGCACAACAGGGAGAGGTCTATGGCTACACCTTC CSAQQGEVYGYTF
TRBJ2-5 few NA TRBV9 TGTGCCAGCAGCGTAGGGGCGAGGGACGGAGGGGAGACCCAGTACTTC CASSVGARDGGETQYF
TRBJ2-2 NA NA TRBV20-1 TGCAGTGCGTCTCAGGGAGCGGAGCTGTTTTTT CSASQGAELFF
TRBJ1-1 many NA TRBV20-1 TGCAGTGCTAGAGTTGGCAACAGCTTGAACACTGAAGCTTTCTTT CSARVGNSLNTEAFF
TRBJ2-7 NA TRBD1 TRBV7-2 TGTGCCAGCAGACCGCCGGGACAGATCTACGAGCAGTACTTC CASRPPGQIYEQYF
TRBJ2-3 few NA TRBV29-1 TGCAGCATATCCGGGACCCAGAGCACAGATACGCAGTATTTT CSISGTQSTDTQYF
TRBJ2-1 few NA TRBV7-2 TGTGCCAGCAGCCGCCAGGGACAACGGGGCCAAGAGCAGTTCTTC CASSRQGQRGQEQFF
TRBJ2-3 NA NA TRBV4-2 TGTGCCAGCAGCCCCGACCCATCCGGGGTAGATACGCAGTATTTT CASSPDPSGVDTQYF
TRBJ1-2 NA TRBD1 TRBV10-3 TGTGCCATCAGAGGTCCCCGACAGGGGCCCAACTATGGCTACACCTTC CAIRGPRQGPNYGYTF
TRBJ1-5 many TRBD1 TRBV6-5 TGTGCCAGCTGGGGCAGGGGGCACAATCAGCCCCAGCATTTT CASWGRGHNQPQHF
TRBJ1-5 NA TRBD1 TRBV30 TGTGCCTGGAGGCGACAGGGCTCCAATCAGCCCCAGCATTTT CAWRRQGSNQPQHF
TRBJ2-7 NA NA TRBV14 TGTGCCAGCAGCCATCTCGTAGCCTACGAGCAGTACTTC CASSHLVAYEQYF
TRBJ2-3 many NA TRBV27 TGTGCCAGCGGATCCATTCCAGATACGCAGTATTTT CASGSIPDTQYF
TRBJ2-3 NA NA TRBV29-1 TGCAGCGTTGAATCACGGTCAGATACGCAGTATTTT CSVESRSDTQYF
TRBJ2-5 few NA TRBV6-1 TGTGCCAGCAGATCAGGGGGGGGAAAGCAAGAGACCCAGTACTTC CASRSGGGKQETQYF
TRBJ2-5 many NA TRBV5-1 TGCGCCAGCAGCTCTACCCCAGGGGGGGAGACCCAGTACTTC CASSSTPGGETQYF
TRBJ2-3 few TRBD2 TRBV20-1 TGCAGTGCTAGACTAGCGGGGCCAGATACGCAGTATTTT CSARLAGPDTQYF
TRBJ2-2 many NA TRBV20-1 TGCAGTGCTAGAGAAGGTCGTGGCGGGACGGGCGGGGAGCTGTTTTTT CSAREGRGGTGGELFF
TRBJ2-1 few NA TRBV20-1 TGCAGTGCTAGCTGGGGCAGGATGAGCTCCTACAATGAGCAGTTCTTC CSASWGRMSSYNEQFF
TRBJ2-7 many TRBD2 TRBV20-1 TGCAGTGCTGCGAGTATCGGGGGGGGTTCCTACGAGCAGTACTTC CSAASIGGGSYEQYF
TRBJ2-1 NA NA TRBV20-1 TGCAGTGCTAGAGATATGATGGGATCCTACAATGAGCAGTTCTTC CSARDMMGSYNEQFF
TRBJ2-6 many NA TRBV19 TGTGCCAGTAGTATCTCTTCGGGACTGCTCTCTGGGGCCAACGTCCTGACTTTC CASSISSGLLSGANVLTF
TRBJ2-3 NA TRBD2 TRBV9 TGTGCCAGCAGTACACTAGCGGGGGGAACAGATACGCAGTATTTT CASSTLAGGTDTQYF
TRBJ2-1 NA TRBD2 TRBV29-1 TGCAGCGTTGAAATCGGCGGGGGGCTCTACAATGAGCAGTTCTTC CSVEIGGGLYNEQFF
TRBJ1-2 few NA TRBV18 TGTGCCAGCTCACTCGGGGGCGCGGATGGCTACACCTTC CASSLGGADGYTF
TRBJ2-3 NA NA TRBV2 TGTGCCAGCAGCGGTGGGGGCCTCACAGATACGCAGTATTTT CASSGGGLTDTQYF
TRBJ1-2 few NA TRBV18 TGTGCCAGCTCATCATCCAGGGATACATTATATGGCTACACCTTC CASSSSRDTLYGYTF
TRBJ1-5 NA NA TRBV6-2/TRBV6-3 TGTGCCAGCAGTTACGAACATACAATTAATCAGCCCCAGCATTTT CASSYEHTINQPQHF
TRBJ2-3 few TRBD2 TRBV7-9 TGTGCCACGCAAGTGGGGAGGGCGCAGGCAAGCACAGATACGCAGTATTTT CATQVGRAQASTDTQYF
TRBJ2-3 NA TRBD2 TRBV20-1 TGCAGTGCTAGTCGGGGACTAGCGGGAGGGCTTAGCACAGATACGCAGTATTTT CSASRGLAGGLSTDTQYF
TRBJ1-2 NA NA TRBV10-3 TGTGCCATCGCAGGCTACACCTTC CAIAGYTF
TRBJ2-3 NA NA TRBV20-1 TGCAGTGCTAGACTCCAGCGGCCCGGAAATACGCAGTATTTT CSARLQRPGNTQYF
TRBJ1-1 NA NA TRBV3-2 TGTGCCAGCAGACAAATGAGGGACAGGGGAGAAGTTGAAGCTTTCTTT CASRQMRDRGEVEAFF
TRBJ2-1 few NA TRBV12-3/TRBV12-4 TGTGCCAGCAGACAGACAGACAATGAGCAGTTCTTC CASRQTDNEQFF
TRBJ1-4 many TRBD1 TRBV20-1 TGCAGTGCTAGAGATGATAGACAGGGGCTGAACAAACTGTTTTTT CSARDDRQGLNKLFF
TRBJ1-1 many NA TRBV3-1 TGTGCCAGCAGCCAATCCCGGGCTACTGAAGCTTTCTTT CASSQSRATEAFF
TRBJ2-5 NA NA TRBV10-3 TGTGCCATCATGGCAGGACAACAAGAGACCCAGTACTTC CAIMAGQQETQYF
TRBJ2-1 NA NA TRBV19 TGTGCCAGTAGTATGTTAAGGCAGATCGCAATCAATGAGCAGTTCTTC CASSMLRQIAINEQFF
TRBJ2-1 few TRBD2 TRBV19 TGTGCCAGTAGTATTGGGACTAGCGGGAGGGGCCCAAATGAGCAGTTCTTC CASSIGTSGRGPNEQFF
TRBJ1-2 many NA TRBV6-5 TGTGCCAGCAGTTACCTTAAACAGGGAAGGTTGGACGGCTACACCTTC CASSYLKQGRLDGYTF
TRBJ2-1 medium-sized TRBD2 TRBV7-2 TGTGCCAGCAGCTTAGAGGCGGGGGCCTACAATGAGCAGTTCTTC CASSLEAGAYNEQFF
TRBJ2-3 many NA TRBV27 TGTGCCAGCAGTCCCGGGAGTTCAAAAGATACGCAGTATTTT CASSPGSSKDTQYF
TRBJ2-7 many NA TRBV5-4 TGTGCCAGCAGCTTAGGGACGGCGTTCTACGAGCAGTACTTC CASSLGTAFYEQYF